Listed here is a single T cell receptor beta chain. The antigen is unknown. A much larger clone sits a single nucleotide away, making a read error possible. Arm-PCR of CDR3 regions and iRepertoire HTBI primers were used to build TCR beta libraries. One entry per CDR3 protein, called by TCRdb with MiXCR from the multiplex PCR reads. Of 500,000 to 700,000 distinct CDR3 sequences in the sample, approximately 15% were seen once. Germline CDR1 is MDHEN and CDR2 is SYDVKM. This CDR3 comprises 13 residues. V was cut by 0 bases and J by 14 bases, with 11 bases left in between. This entry is derived from a study of regulatory T cells in long-lasting Graves disease. The time point: newly diagnosed GD, antithyroid drugs for less than 3 months. RNA from PBMCs was the source of the TCR library. General observations from the study: Favored usage of TRBV28, TRBJ1-2 and TRBJ2-5 was recorded in persistent disease.

This sample was also put to use in a study of T cells in Graves' hyperthyroidism and ophthalmopathy. That paper adds: Uncontrolled infection, other autoimmune disease, pregnancy or lactation barred patients from enrollment.

Specimen: peripheral blood mononuclear cells (PBMCs), collected at new diagnosis, from a patient treated with antithyroid drugs. This receptor was obtained from a woman in her 30s with Graves disease. The rearrangement uses TRBV28 and TRBJ1-6; D not certain. CDR3: CASSLWTDTSLHF. In nucleotides, the CDR3 is TGTGCCAGCAGTTTATGGACGGATACATCCCTCCACTTT.